These 5 T cell receptor beta chains were all obtained from the same sample, sequenced in a study of shared clonotypes between healthy human individuals. TCRdb's table, derived via immunoSEQ multiplex PCR, lists solely in-frame clones and lacks some. The table includes under 600,000 clones, around 97% detected once. The sample comprised naive CD4+ T cells sorted from blood. Subset denoted: CD45RA+ positively selected. These receptors originate from a woman aged 25 to 39 in good health.

The genes are TRBV7-2 and TRBJ2-2; perhaps TRBD2 as D (6 bases). The CDR3 is made up of 15 amino acids. Per the germline V gene, CDR1 is SGHTA and CDR2 is FQGNSA. Trimming left V 1 base short and J 0 bases short, with 6 bases between. CDR3 DNA sequence: TGTGCCAGCAGCTTAGGCGGGGCGAACACCGGGGAGCTGTTTTTT. This codes for CASSLGGANTGELFF.

The V call is TRBV7-2, the J call TRBJ2-7, with D possibly TRBD2 on 6 matching bases. V dropped 4 bases and J dropped 3 bases, with 10 bases sitting between them. Germline CDR1 reads SGHTA; CDR2 reads FQGNSA. The CDR3 contains 13 residues. Here the CDR3 reads CASSYAGSYEQYF. CDR3 sequence (DNA): TGTGCCAGCAGCTACGCCGGGAGCTACGAGCAGTACTTC.

The chain is built from TRBV29-1 and TRBJ2-1, with D possibly being TRBD1 (5 bases). The CDR3 loop spans 14 amino acids. Between the trimmed V and J ends, which lost 3 bases and 3 bases, there was a span of 12 bases. From germline, CDR1 is SQVTM and CDR2 ANQGSEA. In DNA form, the CDR3 reads TGCAGCGTTGAGGGTGTGACAGTCTACAATGAGCAGTTCTTC. Its translation is CSVEGVTVYNEQFF.

The chain joins TRBV11-2 to TRBJ2-3; the match to TRBD2 covers 7 bases. J was trimmed by 4 bases and V by 1 base; bases with no gene match: 5. The CDR3 length is 15 residues. Germline-derived CDR1 and CDR2 are SGHAT and FQNNGV. CDR3 sequence (DNA): TGTGCCAGCAGCTTAGCAGCGGGACTGCCAGATACGCAGTATTTT. As protein: CASSLAAGLPDTQYF. Variable domain in full (rest from reference TRBV11-2 and TRBJ2-3): EAGVAQSPRYKIIEKRQSVAFWCNPISGHATLYWYQQILGQGPKLLIQFQNNGVVDDSQLPKDRFSAERLKGVDSTLKIQPAKLEDSAVYLCASSLAAGLPDTQYFGPGTRLTVL.

The chain has TRBV29-1 and TRBJ1-2; 10 bases fit TRBD1. This CDR3 region has 13 residues. Germline CDR1 SQVTM, CDR2 ANQGSEA. V shed 7 bases, J shed 4 bases, and the junction held 6 bases outside the gene matches. In nucleotides, the CDR3 is TGCAGCGATAGACAGGGGGCAAGCTATGGCTACACCTTC. This codes for CSDRQGASYGYTF. The full variable domain, with the rest looked up from reference TRBV29-1 and TRBJ1-2, is SAVISQKPSRDICQRGTSLTIQCQVDSQVTMMFWYRQQPGQSLTLIATANQGSEATYESGFVIDKFPISRPNLTFSTLTVSNMSPEDSSIYLCSDRQGASYGYTFGSGTRLTVV.